This entry concerns a single T cell receptor beta chain. This clonotype was found many times. Its recognized antigen is unknown. No quality values exist for individual bases; no much larger clone is one base distant. The TCR beta CDR3 regions were amplified from the RNA transcripts. The first round of RT-PCR for the TCR CDR3 was performed with the HTBI primer set and the Qiagen OneStep RT-PCR kit. Libraries were constructed in a second round of multiplex PCR, after which size selection and purification were performed. The libraries were sequenced on an Illumina HiSeq2000 using paired-end 100 bp reads. On the study's bioinformatics: SOAPnuke was used to process the raw data, removing reads that contained adapters or uncalled bases, had a mean Phred below 15, or lacked an exact match to the constant primer or identifier. COPE v1.2.5 was used to merge the high-quality paired reads, and each unique nucleotide sequence was defined as a clonotype. Clonotypes were aligned to IMGT TRBV, TRBD and TRBJ reference segments using MiTCR v1.1. The analysis included only V-J combinations with a frequency above 0.0001, which together covered over 98% of the repertoires. A TCS score was defined as the ratio between F50 (clonal expansion) and ExV (chaos), using BLOSUM62-based TCRdist between CDR3 peptides within each V-J. Welch's t-statistics and random forest reduced just over 500 V-J features to under 15, which were used in a naive Bayes classifier (R e1071). TCRdb trimmed public reads at Q25 via fastp, called clones via MiXCR and kept in-frame beta chains. One record per CDR3 amino acid sequence lists the most common genes and DNA. The V and J calls come from TCRdb's annotation, not from the publication. The sample profile shows approximately 200,000 distinct CDR3 sequences; around 17% of them were found once. Together, the top ten hold around two fifths of the sample.

These data originate in a study of T cells in Graves' hyperthyroidism and ophthalmopathy (dated by TCRdb to about 2019). In terms of the full investigation: Peripheral blood was sampled at the time of initial diagnosis, prior to any treatment. TCR V-J signatures able to tell the groups apart were searched for in a discovery cohort of 95 or so patients, of whom 40 to 45 had Graves' ophthalmopathy and under 65 had stable Graves' hyperthyroidism. Prospective prediction of ophthalmopathy was tested in an independent validation cohort of some 20 hyperthyroidism patients and 15 to 17 patients who later progressed to ophthalmopathy. The 75 to 100 discovery patients were divided at random into training and test sets in a 7:3 ratio. Thyroid tissue and blood T-cell repertoires from several Graves' hyperthyroidism patients were also compared in the study. Once sampling was done, hyperthyroidism patients were given methimazole at a starting dose of 30 mg daily, whereas ophthalmopathy patients were given high-dose intravenous methylprednisolone. According to the paper, TCR Vbeta CDR3 sequencing was carried out on more than 120 peripheral blood samples, which came from 40 to 45 ophthalmopathy, roughly 75 hyperthyroidism and 17 progressor patients.

Graves' hyperthyroidism was defined as stable when no progression to ophthalmopathy occurred over 18 months of follow-up. The hyperthyroidism patients were between 18 and 65 years old and newly diagnosed, with a disease duration of less than 2 months. Patients with uncontrolled infections, other autoimmune diseases, pregnancy or lactation were excluded. Diagnoses were established on the basis of clinical symptoms, serum thyroxine and TRAb, thyroid ultrasound, and orbital computed tomography. PBMCs were isolated from about 9.1 ml of fresh peripheral blood by Ficoll-Paque density gradient centrifugation. Total RNA was extracted with Trizol reagent, and quality was checked on an Agilent 2100 Bioanalyzer. What the research found in general, with its limitations: Sample size was not statistically predetermined, and investigators were not blinded to group allocation. A 13 V-J signature model separated ophthalmopathy from stable hyperthyroidism, with about 88% sensitivity and about 81% specificity in cross-validation and 80%/75% in testing. Most expanded thyroid clonotypes (frequency above 0.001) were also detected in blood, a finding suggesting that blood repertoires may reflect thyroid immune responses. In validation, the model predicted progression to ophthalmopathy with 65% to 71% sensitivity and over 72% specificity, a median of about six months before onset.

CDR3 length: 15 amino acids, cysteine to phenylalanine. Kept here is only the CDR3 DNA, which spans 45 bases and is read in frame from base 1. At the junction V is shortened by 5 bases and J by 1 base, with 14 bases in between. The germline V gene supplies CDR1 SGHTA and CDR2 FQGNSA. The receptor was derived from a man aged 35-49 years with Graves' hyperthyroidism. The sample was blood. The V and J genes are TRBV7-2 and TRBJ1-1; there is no confident call for the D gene. At the DNA level, the sequence is TGTGCCAGCAGCCTCCACCGGCAGCCGAACACTGAAGCTTTCTTT. It specifies CASSLHRQPNTEAFF.